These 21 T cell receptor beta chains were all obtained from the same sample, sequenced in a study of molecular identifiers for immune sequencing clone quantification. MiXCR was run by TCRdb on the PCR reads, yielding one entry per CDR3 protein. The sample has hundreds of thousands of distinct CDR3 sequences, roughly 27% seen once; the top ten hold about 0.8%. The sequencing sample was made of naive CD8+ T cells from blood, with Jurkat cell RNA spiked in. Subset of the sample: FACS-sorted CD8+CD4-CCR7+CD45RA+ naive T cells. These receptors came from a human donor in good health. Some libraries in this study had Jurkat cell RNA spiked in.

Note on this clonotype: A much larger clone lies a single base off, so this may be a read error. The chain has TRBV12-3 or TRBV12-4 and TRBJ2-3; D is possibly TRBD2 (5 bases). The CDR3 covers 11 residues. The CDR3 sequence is CASTEGDTPYF. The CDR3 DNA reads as TGTGCCAGCACTGAGGGAGATACGCCGTATTTT.

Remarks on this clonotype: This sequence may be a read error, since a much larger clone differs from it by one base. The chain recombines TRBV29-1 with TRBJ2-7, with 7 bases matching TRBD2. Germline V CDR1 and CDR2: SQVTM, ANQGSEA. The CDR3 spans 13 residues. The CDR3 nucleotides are TGCAGCGTAGTCGGGGGGAGCTCCTACGAGCGGTACTTC. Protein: CSVVGGSSYERYF.

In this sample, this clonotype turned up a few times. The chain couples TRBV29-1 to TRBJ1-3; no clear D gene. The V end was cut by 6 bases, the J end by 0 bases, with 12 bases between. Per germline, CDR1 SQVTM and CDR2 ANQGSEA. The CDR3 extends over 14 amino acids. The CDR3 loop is CSVSTQSSGNTIYF. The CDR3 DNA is TGCAGCGTCTCAACACAGAGCTCTGGAAACACCATATATTTT.

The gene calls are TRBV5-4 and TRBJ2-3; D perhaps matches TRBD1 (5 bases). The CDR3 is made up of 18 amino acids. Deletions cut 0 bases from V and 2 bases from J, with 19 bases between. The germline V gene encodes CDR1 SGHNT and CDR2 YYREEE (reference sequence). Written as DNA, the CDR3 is TGTGCCAGCAGCTTGGAAAGGGGTAGCTCTCGGATCACAGATACGCAGTATTTT. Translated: CASSLERGSSRITDTQYF.

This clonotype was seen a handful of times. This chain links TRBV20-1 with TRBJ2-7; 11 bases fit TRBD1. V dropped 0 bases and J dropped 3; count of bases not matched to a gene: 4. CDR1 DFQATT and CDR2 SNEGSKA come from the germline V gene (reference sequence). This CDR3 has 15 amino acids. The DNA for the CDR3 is TGCAGTGCTAGAGATTCCGGGACAGGGGGCTACGAGCAGTACTTC. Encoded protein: CSARDSGTGGYEQYF.

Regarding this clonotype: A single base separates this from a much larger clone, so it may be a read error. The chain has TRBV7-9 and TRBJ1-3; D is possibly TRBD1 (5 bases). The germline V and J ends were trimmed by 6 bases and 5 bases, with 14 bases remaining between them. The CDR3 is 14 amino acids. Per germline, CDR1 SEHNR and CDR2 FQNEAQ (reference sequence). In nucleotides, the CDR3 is TGTGCCAGCAGAACTCAGGGTGTGCGAAACACCATATATTTT. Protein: CASRTQGVRNTIYF.

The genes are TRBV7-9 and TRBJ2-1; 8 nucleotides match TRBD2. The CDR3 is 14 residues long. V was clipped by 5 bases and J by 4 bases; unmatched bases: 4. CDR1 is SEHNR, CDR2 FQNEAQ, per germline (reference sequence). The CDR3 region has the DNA TGTGCCAGCAGCCGTAGCGGGAAATACAATGAGCAGTTCTTC. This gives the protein CASSRSGKYNEQFF. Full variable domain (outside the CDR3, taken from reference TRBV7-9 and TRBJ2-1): DTGVSQNPRHKITKRGQNVTFRCDPISEHNRLYWYRQTLGQGPEFLTYFQNEAQLEKSRLLSDRFSAERPKGSFSTLEIQRTEQGDSAMYLCASSRSGKYNEQFFGPGTRLTVL.

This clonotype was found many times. CDR3 coding DNA: TGTGCCTGGAGTGTATCTAGGAATCAGCCCCAGCATTTT. This translates into CAWSVSRNQPQHF. The genes are TRBV30 and TRBJ1-5; D not certain. V was cut by 0 bases and J by 4 bases, with 7 bases left in between. In germline, CDR1 is GTSNPN, CDR2 SVGIG (reference sequence). The CDR3 is 13 residues long.

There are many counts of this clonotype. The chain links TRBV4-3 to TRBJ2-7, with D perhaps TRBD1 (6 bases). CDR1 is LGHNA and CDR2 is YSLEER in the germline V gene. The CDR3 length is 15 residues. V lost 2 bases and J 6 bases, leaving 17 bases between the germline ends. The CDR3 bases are TGCGCCAGCAGCCAAAATAAAAACAGGGCGTTCGAGCAGTACTTC. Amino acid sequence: CASSQNKNRAFEQYF.

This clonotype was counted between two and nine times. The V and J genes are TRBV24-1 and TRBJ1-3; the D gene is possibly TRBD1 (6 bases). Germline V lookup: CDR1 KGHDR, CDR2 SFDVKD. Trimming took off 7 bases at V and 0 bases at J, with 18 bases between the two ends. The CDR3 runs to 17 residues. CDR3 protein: CATRDGTNRFSGNTIYF. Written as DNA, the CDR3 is TGTGCCACCAGGGACGGGACAAACCGTTTCTCTGGAAACACCATATATTTT.

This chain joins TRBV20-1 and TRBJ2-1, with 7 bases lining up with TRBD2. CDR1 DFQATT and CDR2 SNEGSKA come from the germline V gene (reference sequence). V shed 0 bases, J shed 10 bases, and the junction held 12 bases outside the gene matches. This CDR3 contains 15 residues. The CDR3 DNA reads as TGCAGTGCTAGAGATGGGGACTATGGTTCGGGGGAGCAGTTCTTC. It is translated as CSARDGDYGSGEQFF.

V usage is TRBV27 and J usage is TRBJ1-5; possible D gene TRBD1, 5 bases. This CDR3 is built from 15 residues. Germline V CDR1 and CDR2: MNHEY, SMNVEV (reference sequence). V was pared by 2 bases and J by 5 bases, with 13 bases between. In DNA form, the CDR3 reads TGTGCCAGCAGTTTACTTGGCCCGGGGGATCAGCCCCAGCATTTT. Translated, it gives CASSLLGPGDQPQHF.

CDR3 residues: CASSWSGVNTEAFF. CDR3 nucleotides: TGTGCCAGCAGTTGGTCTGGGGTTAACACTGAAGCTTTCTTT. The chain links TRBV6-1 to TRBJ1-1, with no clear D. V lost 5 bases to trimming and J lost 2 bases, with 12 bases between them. Germline CDR1 MNHNS, CDR2 SASEGT. This CDR3 spans 14 amino acids.

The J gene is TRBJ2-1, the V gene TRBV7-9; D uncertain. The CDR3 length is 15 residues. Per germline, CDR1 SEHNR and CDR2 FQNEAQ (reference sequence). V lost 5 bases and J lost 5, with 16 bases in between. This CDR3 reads CASSNSPPADNEQFF. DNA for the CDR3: TGTGCCAGCAGCAACAGCCCCCCGGCAGACAATGAGCAGTTCTTC.

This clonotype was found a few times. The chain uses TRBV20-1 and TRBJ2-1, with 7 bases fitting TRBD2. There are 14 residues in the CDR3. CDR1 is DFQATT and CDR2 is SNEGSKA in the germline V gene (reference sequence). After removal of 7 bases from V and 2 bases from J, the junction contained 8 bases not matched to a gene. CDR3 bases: TGCAGTGTTACCGTCGGGACTACCTACAATGAGCAGTTCTTC. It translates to CSVTVGTTYNEQFF.

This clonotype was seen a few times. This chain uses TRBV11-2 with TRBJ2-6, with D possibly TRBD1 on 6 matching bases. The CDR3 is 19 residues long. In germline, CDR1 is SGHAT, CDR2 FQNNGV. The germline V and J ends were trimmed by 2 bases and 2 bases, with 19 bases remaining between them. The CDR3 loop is CASSLYAAAGVTGANVLTF. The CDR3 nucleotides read TGTGCCAGCAGCTTATACGCCGCGGCAGGGGTCACTGGGGCCAACGTCCTGACTTTC.

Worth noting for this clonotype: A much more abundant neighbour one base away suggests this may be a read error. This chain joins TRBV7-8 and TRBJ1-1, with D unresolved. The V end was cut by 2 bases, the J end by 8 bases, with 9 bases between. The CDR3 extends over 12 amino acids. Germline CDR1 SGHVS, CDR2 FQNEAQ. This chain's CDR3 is CASSLLVDEAFF. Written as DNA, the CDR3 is TGTGCCAGCAGCTTATTGGTAGACGAAGCTTTCTTT.

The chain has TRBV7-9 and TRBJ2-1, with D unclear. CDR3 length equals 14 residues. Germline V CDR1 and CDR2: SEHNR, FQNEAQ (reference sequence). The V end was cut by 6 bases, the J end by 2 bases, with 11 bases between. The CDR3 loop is CASRDGVTYNEQFF. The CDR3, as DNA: TGTGCCAGCAGGGATGGGGTAACCTACAATGAGCAGTTCTTC.

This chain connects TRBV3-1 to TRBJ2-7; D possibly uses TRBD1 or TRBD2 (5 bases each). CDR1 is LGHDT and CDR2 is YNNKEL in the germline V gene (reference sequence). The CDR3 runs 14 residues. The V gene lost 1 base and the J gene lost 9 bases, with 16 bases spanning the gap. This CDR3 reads CASSQGWGSDAQYF. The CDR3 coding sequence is TGTGCCAGCAGCCAAGGGTGGGGGTCGGACGCGCAGTACTTC.

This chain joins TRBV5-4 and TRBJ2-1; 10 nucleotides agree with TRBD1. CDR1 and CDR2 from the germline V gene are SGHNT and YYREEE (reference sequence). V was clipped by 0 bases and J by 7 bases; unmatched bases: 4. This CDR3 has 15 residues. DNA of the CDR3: TGTGCCAGCAGCTTGGCAGGACAGGGGGAGAATGAGCAGTTCTTC. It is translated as CASSLAGQGENEQFF.

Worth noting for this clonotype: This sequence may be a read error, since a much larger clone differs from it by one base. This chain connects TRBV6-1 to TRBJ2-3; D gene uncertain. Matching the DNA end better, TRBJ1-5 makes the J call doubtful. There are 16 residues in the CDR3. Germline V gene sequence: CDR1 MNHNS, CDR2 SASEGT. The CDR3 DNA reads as TGTGCCAGCAGTGAAGTCCTAGCGGGGTACCGAGATACGCAGCATTTT. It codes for CASSEVLAGYRDTQHF.